These T cell receptor beta chains were read from a single sample in a study of PD-1 blockade in classical Hodgkin lymphoma. Measured with immunoSEQ multiplex PCR; TCRdb has only the in-frame clones, and not every one. In the table there are about 92,000 clones, nearly 85% of which are singletons. The sample consisted of peripheral blood mononuclear cells (PBMCs), taken before the fourth cycle of nivolumab. The source of these receptors is a human donor with classical Hodgkin lymphoma. Both conserved end residues are part of each CDR3. A D gene is named only where the DNA matches it firmly. Rows may omit the clone size; those that give it use once, few, many or a size class.

TRBV5-5	NA	TRBJ1-2	14	once	CASSLGGYGGGYTF	TGTGCCAGCAGCCTTGGTGGGTACGGGGGTGGCTACACCTTC
TRBV18	NA	TRBJ2-7	14	NA	CASSPGVTSYEQYF	TGTGCCAGCTCACCGGGAGTAACCTCCTACGAGCAGTACTTC
TRBV4-3	NA	TRBJ1-5	14	once	CASSQGTGNQPQHF	TGCGCCAGCAGCCAAGGGACAGGCAATCAGCCCCAGCATTTT
TRBV4-2	NA	TRBJ2-1	16	NA	CASSQDYHSSYNEQFF	TGTGCCAGCAGCCAAGATTACCATAGCTCCTACAATGAGCAGTTCTTC
TRBV6-1	NA	TRBJ1-1	13	NA	CASSAQGSTEAFF	TGTGCCAGCAGTGCTCAGGGGAGCACTGAAGCTTTCTTT
TRBV6-5	TRBD1	TRBJ1-2	14	NA	CASRVPGTGDGYTF	TGTGCCAGCAGAGTCCCCGGGACAGGGGATGGCTACACCTTC
TRBV6-4	NA	TRBJ2-7	17	NA	CAKILGPSAGASYEQYF	TGTGCCAAGATTCTGGGCCCCTCCGCGGGGGCCTCCTACGAGCAGTACTTC
TRBV5-4	NA	TRBJ1-1	17	NA	CASSLFTRRTANTEAFF	TGTGCCAGCAGCTTGTTCACGCGTCGGACAGCTAACACTGAAGCTTTCTTT
TRBV19	TRBD1	TRBJ2-5	16	NA	CASSRIQGAGGETQYF	TGTGCCAGTAGCCGGATTCAGGGGGCGGGTGGAGAGACCCAGTACTTC
TRBV7-8	TRBD1	TRBJ1-3	15	few	CASSLAVQGADTIYF	TGTGCCAGCAGCTTAGCGGTCCAGGGGGCGGACACCATATATTTT
TRBV10-2	NA	TRBJ2-3	15	NA	CASSGGHGNTDTQYF	TGCGCCAGCAGTGGTGGGCACGGAAACACAGATACGCAGTATTTT
TRBV7-2	NA	TRBJ2-3	14	NA	CASSSHLGTDTQYF	TGTGCCAGCAGCTCGCATTTAGGAACAGATACGCAGTATTTT
TRBV28	NA	TRBJ2-7	12	NA	CASSSGAFEQYF	TGTGCCAGCAGCTCCGGGGCGTTTGAGCAGTACTTC
TRBV10-3	NA	TRBJ2-1	15	NA	CAISESSPGSNEQFF	TGTGCCATCAGTGAGTCAAGCCCTGGGAGCAATGAGCAGTTCTTC
TRBV7-2	NA	TRBJ2-2	15	NA	CASSPLVSVTGELFF	TGTGCCAGCAGCCCCCTGGTCAGCGTCACCGGGGAGCTGTTTTTT
TRBV5-1	TRBD2	TRBJ2-7	17	NA	CASSHYGLAGNSYEQYF	TGCGCCAGCAGCCACTATGGACTAGCGGGGAACTCCTACGAGCAGTACTTC
TRBV7-6	TRBD2	TRBJ2-7	17	few	CASSPEGRTSGGYEQYF	TGTGCCAGCAGCCCCGAGGGGCGGACTAGCGGGGGGTACGAGCAGTACTTC
TRBV11-2	TRBD1	TRBJ2-1	14	NA	CASSASFRDSEQFF	TGTGCCAGCAGCGCCTCCTTCCGGGACAGTGAGCAGTTCTTC
TRBV6-5	TRBD1	TRBJ1-6	13	NA	CASRTGDRSPLHF	TGTGCCAGCAGGACAGGGGATAGGTCACCCCTCCACTTT
TRBV10-3	NA	TRBJ1-1	14	NA	CAIGVGDLNTEAFF	TGTGCCATCGGGGTCGGGGATTTGAACACTGAAGCTTTCTTT
TRBV6-6	NA	TRBJ2-7	15	NA	CASSYVGGKGSEQYF	TGTGCCAGCAGTTACGTTGGGGGCAAGGGGTCCGAGCAGTACTTC
TRBV28	TRBD1	TRBJ1-2	17	NA	CASSLTLTGGLGYGYTF	TGTGCCAGCAGTTTGACTCTGACAGGGGGCCTTGGCTATGGCTACACCTTC
TRBV5-1	NA	TRBJ2-1	14	NA	CASTGTNLGNEQFF	TGCGCCAGCACCGGGACAAACTTGGGCAATGAGCAGTTCTTC
TRBV2	TRBD1	TRBJ1-1	15	NA	CASKLDRAVNTEAFF	TGTGCCAGCAAATTGGACAGGGCGGTGAACACTGAAGCTTTCTTT
TRBV27	NA	TRBJ2-3	13	NA	CASSPRIGDTQYF	TGTGCCAGCAGTCCACGTATCGGAGATACGCAGTATTTT
TRBV7-6	NA	TRBJ2-3	14	NA	CASSQRLDSDTQYF	TGTGCCAGCAGTCAGAGGTTGGATTCAGATACGCAGTATTTT
TRBV7-3	NA	TRBJ2-2	13	once	CASSYGFSGELFF	TGTGCCAGCAGCTACGGGTTCAGCGGGGAGCTGTTTTTT
TRBV2	NA	TRBJ2-7	14	NA	CASGEALENLEQYF	TGTGCCAGCGGGGAGGCCCTCGAGAACCTCGAGCAGTACTTC
TRBV6-6	TRBD2	TRBJ2-2	15	few	CASSASGMGTGELFF	TGTGCCAGCAGTGCCAGCGGGATGGGGACCGGGGAGCTGTTTTTT
TRBV5-1	TRBD1	TRBJ1-2	14	few	CASSFTGALTGYTF	TGCGCCAGCAGCTTTACAGGGGCGCTCACGGGCTACACCTTC
TRBV10-3	NA	TRBJ2-2	16	NA	CAISESPGLDTGELFF	TGTGCCATCAGTGAGAGCCCCGGGCTCGACACCGGGGAGCTGTTTTTT
TRBV7-2	NA	TRBJ2-7	14	NA	CASSLGLLSYEQYF	TGTGCCAGCAGCTTAGGGCTCCTCTCCTACGAGCAGTACTTC
TRBV10-3	NA	TRBJ2-7	13	NA	CAISDRGVYEQYF	TGTGCCATCAGTGACAGGGGCGTTTACGAGCAGTACTTC
TRBV28	NA	TRBJ1-1	20	NA	CASTARQTLRNPKANTEAFF	TGTGCCAGCACCGCCCGGCAGACCCTACGGAACCCGAAGGCGAACACTGAAGCTTTCTTT
TRBV25-1	TRBD2	TRBJ2-1	14	NA	CASSELAAYNEQFF	TGTGCCAGCAGTGAACTAGCGGCTTACAATGAGCAGTTCTTC
TRBV6-5	NA	TRBJ2-2	14	NA	CASRPGERAGELFF	TGTGCCAGCAGACCAGGGGAGAGGGCCGGGGAGCTGTTTTTT
TRBV19	TRBD1	TRBJ2-7	17	once	CASSTRQGANPTYEQYF	TGTGCCAGTAGTACCCGACAGGGGGCCAACCCCACCTACGAGCAGTACTTC
TRBV6-6	NA	TRBJ2-1	13	once	CASSRPGGGEQFF	TGTGCCAGCAGTCGACCCGGGGGTGGTGAGCAGTTCTTC
TRBV6-6	NA	TRBJ1-4	14	once	CATVGGATNEKLFF	TGTGCCACCGTCGGAGGTGCAACTAATGAAAAACTGTTTTTT
TRBV28	TRBD1	TRBJ1-1	14	few	CASSSTGMNTEAFF	TGTGCCAGCAGTTCGACAGGGATGAACACTGAAGCTTTCTTT